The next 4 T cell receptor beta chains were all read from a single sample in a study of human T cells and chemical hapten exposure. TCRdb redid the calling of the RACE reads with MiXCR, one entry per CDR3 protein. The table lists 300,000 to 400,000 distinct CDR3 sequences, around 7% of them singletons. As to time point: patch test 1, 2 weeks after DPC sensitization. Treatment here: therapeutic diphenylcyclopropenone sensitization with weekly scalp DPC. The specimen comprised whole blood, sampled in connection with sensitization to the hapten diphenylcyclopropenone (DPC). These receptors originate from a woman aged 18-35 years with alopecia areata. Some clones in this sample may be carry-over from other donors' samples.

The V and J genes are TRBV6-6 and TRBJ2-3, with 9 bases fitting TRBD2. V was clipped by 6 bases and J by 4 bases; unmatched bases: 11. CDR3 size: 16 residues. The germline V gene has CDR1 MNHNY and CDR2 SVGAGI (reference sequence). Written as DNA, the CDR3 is TGTGCCAGCAGATATCCGGGCGGGGGGGGCCCAGATACGCAGTATTTT. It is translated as CASRYPGGGGPDTQYF.

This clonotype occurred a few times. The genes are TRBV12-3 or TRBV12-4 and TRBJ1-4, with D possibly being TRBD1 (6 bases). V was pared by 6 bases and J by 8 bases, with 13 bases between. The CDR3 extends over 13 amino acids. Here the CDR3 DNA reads TGTGCCAGCAGCTTTGGACAGAGGGAAAAACTGTTTTTT. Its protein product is CASSFGQREKLFF.

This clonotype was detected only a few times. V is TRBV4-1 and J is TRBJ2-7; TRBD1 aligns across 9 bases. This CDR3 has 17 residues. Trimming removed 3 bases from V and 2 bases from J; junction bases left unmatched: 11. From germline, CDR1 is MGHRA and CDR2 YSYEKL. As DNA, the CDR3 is TGCGCCAGCAGCCAGTCCACTTGGGGACAGGGTCCCTACGAGCAGTACTTC. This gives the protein CASSQSTWGQGPYEQYF.

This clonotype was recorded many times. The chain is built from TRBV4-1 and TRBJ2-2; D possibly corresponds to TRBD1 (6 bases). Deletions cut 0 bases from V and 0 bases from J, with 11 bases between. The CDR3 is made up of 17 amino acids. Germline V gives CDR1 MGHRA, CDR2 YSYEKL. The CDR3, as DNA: TGCGCCAGCAGCCAAGATCCAAGGACAGCGAACACCGGGGAGCTGTTTTTT. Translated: CASSQDPRTANTGELFF.